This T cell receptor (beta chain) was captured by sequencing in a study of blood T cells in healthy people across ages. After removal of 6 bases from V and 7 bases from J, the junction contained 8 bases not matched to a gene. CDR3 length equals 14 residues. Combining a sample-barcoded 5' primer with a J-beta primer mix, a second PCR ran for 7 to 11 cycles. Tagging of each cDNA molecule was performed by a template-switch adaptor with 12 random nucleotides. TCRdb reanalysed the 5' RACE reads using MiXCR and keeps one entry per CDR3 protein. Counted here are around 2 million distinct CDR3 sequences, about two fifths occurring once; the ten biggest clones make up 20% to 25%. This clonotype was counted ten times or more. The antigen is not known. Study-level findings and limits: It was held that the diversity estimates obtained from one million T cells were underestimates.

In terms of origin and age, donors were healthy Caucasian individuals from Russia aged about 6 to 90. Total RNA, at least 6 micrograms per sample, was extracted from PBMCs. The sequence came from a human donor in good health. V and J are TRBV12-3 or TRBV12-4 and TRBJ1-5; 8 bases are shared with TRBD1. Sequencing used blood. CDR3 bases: TGTGCCAGCAGCCAGACAGGGGTGGGACAGCCCCAGCATTTT. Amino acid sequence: CASSQTGVGQPQHF.